This TCR beta chain is drawn from a study of T-cell reconstitution after alpha-beta-depleted transplantation in children. Overall study findings and caveats: Reportedly, only several hundred clones from non-depleted graft cells drove alpha-beta T-cell counts at about two months. It was newly produced T cells that mostly accounted for T-cell counts and diversity one year after transplant.

Preparation of the TCRbeta library was carried out with unique molecular identifiers. TCRdb recomputed calls from the PCR reads with MiXCR, one row per CDR3 protein. The repertoire holds roughly 500,000 distinct CDR3 sequences, with more than 9% as singletons. The CDR3 runs 15 residues. Unmatched junction bases numbered 7, after V lost 3 bases and J lost 5 bases. Germline CDR1 is MDHEN and CDR2 is SYDVKM. This clonotype was recorded a few times. Its antigen is still unknown. The genes are TRBV28 and TRBJ2-7; the match to TRBD1 covers 10 bases. Sequencing was performed on PBMCs, taken before TCRalphabeta/CD19-depleted stem cell transplant. The sequence was obtained from a child younger than 10 with inherited bone marrow failure, due to receive a stem cell transplant. In DNA, the CDR3 is TGTGCCAGCAGTTTGGGACAGGGGCTCTTCCACGAGCAGTACTTC. The encoded protein is CASSLGQGLFHEQYF.